This T cell receptor (beta chain) was sequenced in a study of blood T cells in healthy people across ages. A second 7 to 11 cycle PCR used barcoded and J-beta primers. Each single sample gave us at least 3 million CDR3-containing paired-end reads. From the 5' RACE reads, TCRdb called clonotypes with MiXCR, one entry per CDR3 protein. The table shows approximately 400,000 distinct CDR3 sequences, with about 52% occurring only once. The J segment lost 3 bases and the V segment lost 5 bases, leaving 5 bases of the junction unmatched. The CDR3 extends over 15 amino acids. Per the germline V gene, CDR1 is SGHTA and CDR2 is FQGNSA. This clonotype showed up just a few times. Staff drew 9 to 10 milliliters of peripheral blood from each donor.

Sequencing was carried out using blood. The TCR comes from a man in his 60s in good health. This chain uses TRBV7-2 with TRBJ2-7; 12 bases agree with TRBD2. As DNA, the CDR3 is TGTGCCAGCAGCCCGACTAGCGGGGGAAACTACGAGCAGTACTTC. Translation: CASSPTSGGNYEQYF.